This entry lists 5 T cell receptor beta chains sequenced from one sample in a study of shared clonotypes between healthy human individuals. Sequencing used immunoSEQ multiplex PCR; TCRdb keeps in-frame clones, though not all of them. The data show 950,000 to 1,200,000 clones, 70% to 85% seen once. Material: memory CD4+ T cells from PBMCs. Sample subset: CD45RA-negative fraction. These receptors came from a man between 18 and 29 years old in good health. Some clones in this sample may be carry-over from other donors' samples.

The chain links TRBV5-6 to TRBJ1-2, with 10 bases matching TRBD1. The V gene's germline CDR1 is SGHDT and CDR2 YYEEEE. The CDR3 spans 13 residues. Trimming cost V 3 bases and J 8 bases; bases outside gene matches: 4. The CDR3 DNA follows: TGTGCCAGCAGCTGGGACAGGGGATACGGCTACACCTTC. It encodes CASSWDRGYGYTF.

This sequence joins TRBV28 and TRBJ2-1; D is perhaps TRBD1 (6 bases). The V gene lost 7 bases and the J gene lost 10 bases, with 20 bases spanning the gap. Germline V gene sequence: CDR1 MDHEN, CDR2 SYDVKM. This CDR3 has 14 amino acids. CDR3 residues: CASTTPGQLGEQFF. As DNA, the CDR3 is TGTGCCAGCACCACTCCAGGACAGCTGGGCGAGCAGTTCTTC. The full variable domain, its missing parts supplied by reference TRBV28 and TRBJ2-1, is DVKVTQSSRYLVKRTGEKVFLECVQDMDHENMFWYRQDPGLGLRLIYFSYDVKMKEKGDIPEGYSVSREKKERFSLILESASTNQTSMYLCASTTPGQLGEQFFGPGTRLTVL.

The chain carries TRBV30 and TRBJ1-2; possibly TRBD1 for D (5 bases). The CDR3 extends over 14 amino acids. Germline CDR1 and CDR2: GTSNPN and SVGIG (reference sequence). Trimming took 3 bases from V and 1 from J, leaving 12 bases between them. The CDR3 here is CAWSRDRYNYGYTF. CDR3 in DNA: TGTGCCTGGAGCCGGGACCGCTATAACTATGGCTACACCTTC.

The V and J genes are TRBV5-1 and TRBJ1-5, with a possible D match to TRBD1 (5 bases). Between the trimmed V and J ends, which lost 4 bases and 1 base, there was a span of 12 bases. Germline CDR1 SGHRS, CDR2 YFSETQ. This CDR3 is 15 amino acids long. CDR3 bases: TGCGCCAGCAGCCCGGAATCAGGGAGCAATCAGCCCCAGCATTTT. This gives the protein CASSPESGSNQPQHF.

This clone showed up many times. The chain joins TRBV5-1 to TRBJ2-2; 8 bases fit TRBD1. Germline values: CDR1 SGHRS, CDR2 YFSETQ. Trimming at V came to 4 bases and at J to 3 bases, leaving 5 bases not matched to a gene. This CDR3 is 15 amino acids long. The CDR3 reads CASSQQGVHTGELFF. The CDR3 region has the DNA TGCGCCAGCAGCCAACAGGGGGTCCACACCGGGGAGCTGTTTTTT.